This T cell receptor (beta chain) was found in a study of T cells in Graves' hyperthyroidism and ophthalmopathy. Overall study results and limits: The majority of expanded thyroid clonotypes above 0.001 also appeared in blood.

The CDR3 regions of TCR beta were amplified from RNA transcripts. A set of HTBI primers served as the primers for a first-round RT-PCR of the TCR CDR3. MiXCR, applied by TCRdb to the multiplex PCR reads, yields one record per CDR3 protein. Of some 600,000 distinct CDR3 sequences listed, about 15% are singletons. V lost 5 bases and J 6 bases, leaving 14 bases between the germline ends. CDR3 length: 13 residues. Many counts were recorded for this clonotype. The antigen is undetermined. The hyperthyroidism was newly diagnosed and had lasted under 2 months; the patients were aged 18 to 65. The sample taken for sequencing was blood. This rearrangement joins TRBV12-3 or TRBV12-4 to TRBJ2-7; D is undetermined. This clonotype was sampled from a woman younger than 45 with Graves' hyperthyroidism that later progressed to Graves' ophthalmopathy. CDR3 residues: CASSRRADAEQYF. Written as DNA, the CDR3 is TGTGCCAGCAGTCGCCGGGCCGACGCCGAGCAGTACTTC.